This TCR beta chain was found in a study of T cell clusters in autoimmune cytopenias. Study-wide results and limits: TRB repertoire shifts in secondary cytopenia and chronic lymphocytic leukemia mostly reflected lymphoma, not autoimmunity. Compared with active autoimmune hepatitis patients, healthy donors showed about 2.7-fold more exclusive TRB clusters. No cluster-lack signature appeared between secondary cytopenia and chronic lymphocytic leukemia patients, apparently due to lymphoma masking. Clustering suggested that physiological T cell clusters were missing in primary autoimmune cytopenia patients.

One tube held mixed TRB-A and TRB-B primer pools for touch-down PCR. TCRdb re-called the multiplex PCR reads, yielding one record per CDR3 amino acid sequence without DNA. Found here are under 8,500 distinct CDR3 sequences; the top ten clones hold approximately 3.7%. TRB amplification used approximately 250 ng of peripheral blood genomic DNA. Frequency places this clonotype as medium-sized. No antigen is known for it. The CDR3 runs to 15 residues. Germline V lookup: CDR1 KGHSH, CDR2 LQKENI. Sequencing input: peripheral blood. The chain has TRBV18 and TRBJ2-1; TCRdb selects TRBD2, and the lack of DNA leaves this call unchecked. The receptor's source is a human donor with an autoimmune cytopenia or autoimmune hepatitis (not recorded which). The CDR3 loop is CASSPSGFSYNEQFF.